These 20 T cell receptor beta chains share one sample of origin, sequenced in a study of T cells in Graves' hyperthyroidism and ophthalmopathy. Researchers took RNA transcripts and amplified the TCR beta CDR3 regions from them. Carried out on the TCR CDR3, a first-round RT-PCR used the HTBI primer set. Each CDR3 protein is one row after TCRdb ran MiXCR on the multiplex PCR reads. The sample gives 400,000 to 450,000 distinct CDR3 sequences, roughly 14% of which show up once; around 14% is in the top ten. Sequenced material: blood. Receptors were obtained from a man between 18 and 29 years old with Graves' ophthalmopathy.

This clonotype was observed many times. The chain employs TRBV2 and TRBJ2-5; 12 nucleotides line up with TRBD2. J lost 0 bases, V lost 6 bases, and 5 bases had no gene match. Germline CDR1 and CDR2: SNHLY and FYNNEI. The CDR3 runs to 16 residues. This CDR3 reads CASSIGLAGHQETQYF. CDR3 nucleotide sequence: TGTGCCAGCAGCATCGGACTAGCGGGGCACCAAGAGACCCAGTACTTC. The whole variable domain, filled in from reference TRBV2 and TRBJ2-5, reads EPEVTQTPSHQVTQMGQEVILRCVPISNHLYFYWYRQILGQKVEFLVSFYNNEISEKSEIFDDQFSVERPDGSNFTLKIRSTKLEDSAMYFCASSIGLAGHQETQYFGPGTRLLVL.

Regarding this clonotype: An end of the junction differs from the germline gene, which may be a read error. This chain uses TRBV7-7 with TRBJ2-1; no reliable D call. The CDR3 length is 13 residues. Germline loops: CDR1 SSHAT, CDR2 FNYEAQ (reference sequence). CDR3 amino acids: CASSFTRRDEQFF. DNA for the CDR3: TGTGCTAGCAGCTTTACGCGCCGAGATGAGCAGTTCTTC.

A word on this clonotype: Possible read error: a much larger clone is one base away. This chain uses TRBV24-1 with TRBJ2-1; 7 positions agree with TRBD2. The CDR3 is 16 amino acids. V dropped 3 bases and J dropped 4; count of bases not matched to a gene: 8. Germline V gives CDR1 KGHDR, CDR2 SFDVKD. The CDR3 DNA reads TGTGCCACCAGTGATCACTGGGGAGGGATATACAATGAGCAGTTCTTC. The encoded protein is CATSDHWGGIYNEQFF.

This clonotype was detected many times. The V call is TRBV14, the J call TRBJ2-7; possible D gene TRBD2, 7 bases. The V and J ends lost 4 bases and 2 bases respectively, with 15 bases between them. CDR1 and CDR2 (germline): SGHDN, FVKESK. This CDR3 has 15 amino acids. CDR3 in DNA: TGTGCCAGCAGCCTACAAGAGGGGGGGACCTACGAGCAGTACTTC. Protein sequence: CASSLQEGGTYEQYF.

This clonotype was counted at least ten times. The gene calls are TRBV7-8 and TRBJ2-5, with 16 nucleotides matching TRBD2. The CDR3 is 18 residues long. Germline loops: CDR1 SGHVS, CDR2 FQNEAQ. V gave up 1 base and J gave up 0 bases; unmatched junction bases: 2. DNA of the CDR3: TGTGCCAGCAGCTTAGGGGGACTAGCGGGAGGGTACCAAGAGACCCAGTACTTC. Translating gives CASSLGGLAGGYQETQYF.

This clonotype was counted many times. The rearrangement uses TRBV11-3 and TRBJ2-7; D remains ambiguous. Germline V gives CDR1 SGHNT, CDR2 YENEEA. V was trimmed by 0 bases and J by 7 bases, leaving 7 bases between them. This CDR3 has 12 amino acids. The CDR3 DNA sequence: TGTGCCAGCAGCTTAGATGGAAGAGAGCAGTACTTC. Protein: CASSLDGREQYF.

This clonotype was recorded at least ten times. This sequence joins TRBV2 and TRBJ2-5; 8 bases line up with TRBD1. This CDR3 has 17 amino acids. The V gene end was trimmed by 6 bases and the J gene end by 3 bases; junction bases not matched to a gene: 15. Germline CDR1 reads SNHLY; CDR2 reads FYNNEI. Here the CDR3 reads CASRHRDRRSNKETQYF. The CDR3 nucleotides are TGTGCCAGCAGACATCGGGACAGGAGAAGTAATAAAGAGACCCAGTACTTC. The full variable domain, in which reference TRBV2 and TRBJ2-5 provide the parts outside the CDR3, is EPEVTQTPSHQVTQMGQEVILRCVPISNHLYFYWYRQILGQKVEFLVSFYNNEISEKSEIFDDQFSVERPDGSNFTLKIRSTKLEDSAMYFCASRHRDRRSNKETQYFGPGTRLLVL.

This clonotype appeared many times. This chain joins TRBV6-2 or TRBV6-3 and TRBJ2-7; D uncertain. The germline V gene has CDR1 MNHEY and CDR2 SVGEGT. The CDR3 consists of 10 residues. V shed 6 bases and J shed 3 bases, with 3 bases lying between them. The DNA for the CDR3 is TGTGCCAGCAGGAACTACGAGCAGTACTTC. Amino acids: CASRNYEQYF.

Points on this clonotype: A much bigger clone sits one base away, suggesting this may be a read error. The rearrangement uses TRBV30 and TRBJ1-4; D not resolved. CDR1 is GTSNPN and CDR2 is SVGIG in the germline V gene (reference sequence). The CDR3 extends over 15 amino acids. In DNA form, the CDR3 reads TGTGCCGGAACCGCTTTAGGGCGGGCTAACGAAAAACTGTTTTTT. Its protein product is CAGTALGRANEKLFF.

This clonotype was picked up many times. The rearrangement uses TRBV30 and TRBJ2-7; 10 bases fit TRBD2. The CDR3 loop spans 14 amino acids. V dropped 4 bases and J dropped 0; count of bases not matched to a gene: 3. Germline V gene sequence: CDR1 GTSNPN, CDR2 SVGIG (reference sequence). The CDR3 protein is CAWKSSGSSYEQYF. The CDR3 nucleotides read TGTGCCTGGAAATCTAGCGGGAGCTCCTACGAGCAGTACTTC.

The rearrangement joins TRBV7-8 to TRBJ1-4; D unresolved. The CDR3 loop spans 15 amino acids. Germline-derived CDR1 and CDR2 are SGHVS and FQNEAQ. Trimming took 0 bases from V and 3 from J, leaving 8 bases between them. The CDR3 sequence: CASSLAGYSNEKLFF. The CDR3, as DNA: TGTGCCAGCAGCTTAGCTGGGTACTCTAATGAAAAACTGTTTTTT.

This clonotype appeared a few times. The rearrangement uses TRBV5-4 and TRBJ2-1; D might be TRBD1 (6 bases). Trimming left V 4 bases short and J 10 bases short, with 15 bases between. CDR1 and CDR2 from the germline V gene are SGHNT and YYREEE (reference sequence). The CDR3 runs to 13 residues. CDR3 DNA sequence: TGTGCCAGCAGCCGTACAGAAGGGGGAGAGCAGTTCTTC. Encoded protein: CASSRTEGGEQFF.

CDR3 in DNA: TGCAGTGCTAGAGGGTACGACGGTACTGAAGCTTTCTTT. It translates to CSARGYDGTEAFF. The chain employs TRBV20-1 and TRBJ1-1; D call uncertain. V gave up 1 base and J gave up 5 bases, with 11 bases separating them. This CDR3 contains 13 residues. Germline V lookup: CDR1 DFQATT, CDR2 SNEGSKA (reference sequence).

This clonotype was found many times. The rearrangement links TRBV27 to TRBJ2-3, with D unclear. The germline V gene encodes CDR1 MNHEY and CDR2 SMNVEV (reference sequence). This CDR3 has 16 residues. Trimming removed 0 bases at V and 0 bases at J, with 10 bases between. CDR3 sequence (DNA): TGTGCCAGCAGTTTATCCCCAGCCTCTAGCACAGATACGCAGTATTTT. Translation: CASSLSPASSTDTQYF.

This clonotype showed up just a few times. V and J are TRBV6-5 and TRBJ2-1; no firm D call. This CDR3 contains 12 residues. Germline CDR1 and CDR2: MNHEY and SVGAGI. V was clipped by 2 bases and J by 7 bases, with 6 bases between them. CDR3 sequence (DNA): TGTGCCAGCAGTTACATTGGGAATGAGCAGTTCTTC. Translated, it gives CASSYIGNEQFF.

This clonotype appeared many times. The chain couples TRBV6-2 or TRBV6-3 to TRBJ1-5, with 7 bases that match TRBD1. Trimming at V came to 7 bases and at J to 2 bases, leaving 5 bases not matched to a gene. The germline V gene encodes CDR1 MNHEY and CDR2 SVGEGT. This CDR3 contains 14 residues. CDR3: CASKTGYGNQPQHF. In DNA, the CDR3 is TGTGCCAGCAAGACAGGGTATGGCAATCAGCCCCAGCATTTT.

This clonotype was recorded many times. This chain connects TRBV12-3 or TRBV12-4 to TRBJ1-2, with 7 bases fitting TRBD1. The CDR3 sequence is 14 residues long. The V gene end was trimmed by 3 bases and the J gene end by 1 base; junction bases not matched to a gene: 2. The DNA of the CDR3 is TGTGCCAGCAGTTTGACAGGGCTTAACTATGGCTACACCTTC. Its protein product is CASSLTGLNYGYTF.

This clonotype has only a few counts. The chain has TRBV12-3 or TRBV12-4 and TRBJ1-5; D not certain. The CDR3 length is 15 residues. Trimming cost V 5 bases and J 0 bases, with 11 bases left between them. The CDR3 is CASSQTVVSNQPQHF. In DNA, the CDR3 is TGTGCCAGCAGTCAAACAGTCGTTAGCAATCAGCCCCAGCATTTT.

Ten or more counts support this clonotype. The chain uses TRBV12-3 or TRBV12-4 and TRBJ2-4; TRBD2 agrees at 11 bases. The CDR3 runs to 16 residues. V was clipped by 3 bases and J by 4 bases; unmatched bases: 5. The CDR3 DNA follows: TGTGCCAGCAGTTTTAGGCTAGCGGGGGGTAAAAACATTCAGTACTTC. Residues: CASSFRLAGGKNIQYF.

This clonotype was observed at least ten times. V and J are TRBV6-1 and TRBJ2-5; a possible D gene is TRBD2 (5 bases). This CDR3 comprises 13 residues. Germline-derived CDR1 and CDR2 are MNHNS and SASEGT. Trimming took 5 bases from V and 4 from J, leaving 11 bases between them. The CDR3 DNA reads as TGTGCCAGCAGTTTCGGACTTGGAGAGACCCAGTACTTC. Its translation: CASSFGLGETQYF.